This entry lists 21 T cell receptor beta chains sequenced from one sample in a study of blood T cell repertoires in COVID-19. This table comes from immunoSEQ multiplex PCR, and its TCRdb copy is limited to in-frame clones, with some not included. The profile shows around 300,000 clones, roughly 85% of them singletons. Sequencing was done on a sample of peripheral blood. The receptor set was obtained from a human donor in a cohort sampled during active COVID-19.

The V and J genes are TRBV24-1 and TRBJ1-1; possible D gene TRBD1, 5 bases. The germline V gene has CDR1 KGHDR and CDR2 SFDVKD. CDR3 size: 13 residues. V was clipped by 5 bases and J by 1 base, with 7 bases between them. In DNA form, the CDR3 reads TGTGCCACCAGTGTAAGGGGGAACACTGAAGCTTTCTTT. Its protein product is CATSVRGNTEAFF.

The rearrangement joins TRBV6-1 to TRBJ2-7, with D unclear. V lost 3 bases, J lost 0 bases, and 6 bases lay in between. The germline V gene has CDR1 MNHNS and CDR2 SASEGT. The CDR3 is 13 residues long. In nucleotides, the CDR3 is TGTGCCAGCAGTGACACGAGCTCCTACGAGCAGTACTTC. It encodes CASSDTSSYEQYF.

This chain connects TRBV7-2 to TRBJ1-1; weak D call: TRBD1 (5 bases). Germline V lookup: CDR1 SGHTA, CDR2 FQGNSA. Trimming cost V 0 bases and J 3 bases, with 8 bases left between them. This CDR3 is built from 14 residues. This CDR3 is CASSLARGYTEAFF. The CDR3 bases are TGTGCCAGCAGCTTAGCGCGGGGGTACACTGAAGCTTTCTTT.

This clone was observed a single time. The V and J genes are TRBV6-2 or TRBV6-3 and TRBJ1-2; the D is unclear. Germline V gene lookup returns CDR1 MNHEY and CDR2 SVGEGT. The CDR3 extends over 13 amino acids. Trimming cost V 6 bases and J 3 bases, with 11 bases left between them. CDR3 in DNA: TGTGCCAGCAGCCGACCCGAGGACTATGGCTACACCTTC. Translation: CASSRPEDYGYTF.

The sample holds one count of this clone. The V and J genes are TRBV7-3 and TRBJ2-7; TRBD1 aligns across 7 bases. From germline, CDR1 is SGHTA and CDR2 FQGTGA. With 5 bases clipped from V and 6 bases from J, the junction kept 7 bases outside the gene matches. The CDR3 is 13 amino acids. This chain's CDR3 is CASSLSRDSEQYF. The DNA for the CDR3 is TGTGCCAGCAGCCTCAGCCGGGACAGCGAGCAGTACTTC.

This clone was counted ten times or more. The chain joins TRBV12-3 or TRBV12-4 to TRBJ1-6; D not certain. Trimming shortened V by 2 bases and J by 9 bases, and 5 bases separated the two germline ends. There are 12 residues in the CDR3. In DNA, the CDR3 is TGTGCCAGCAGTTTACCCCTTTCACCCCTCCACTTT. This encodes CASSLPLSPLHF.

This chain connects TRBV15 to TRBJ1-6; the D is unclear. Looked up from germline, CDR1 is LNHNV and CDR2 is YYDKDF (reference sequence). This CDR3 region has 15 residues. The V end was cut by 3 bases, the J end by 2 bases, with 8 bases between. The CDR3 DNA sequence: TGTGCCACCAGCAGGGAACAGACCTATAATTCACCCCTCCACTTT. This codes for CATSREQTYNSPLHF.

The chain recombines TRBV30 with TRBJ1-5; a possible D gene is TRBD1 (6 bases). Trimming pared 1 base from V and 4 bases from J, leaving 8 bases between. The CDR3 is 13 amino acids. The germline gives CDR1 GTSNPN, CDR2 SVGIG (reference sequence). CDR3 coding DNA: TGTGCCTGGAGTGAGCAGGGGAATCAGCCCCAGCATTTT. This codes for CAWSEQGNQPQHF.

This clone appeared once. This rearrangement joins TRBV30 to TRBJ1-6; TRBD1 matches 8 bases. The V and J ends lost 4 bases and 10 bases, in that order; junction bases with no gene match: 12. This CDR3 has 15 amino acids. CDR1 is GTSNPN and CDR2 is SVGIG in the germline V gene (reference sequence). DNA of the CDR3: TGTGCCTGGACAAGAGGACAGGGTAGAGGGTCACCCCTCCACTTT. Translating gives CAWTRGQGRGSPLHF.

The V gene is TRBV10-1, the J gene TRBJ2-7, with TRBD1 matching 7 bases. Germline assignment: CDR1 WNHNN and CDR2 SYGVQD (reference sequence). The CDR3 extends over 14 amino acids. V was pared by 5 bases and J by 4 bases, with 8 bases of the junction left unmatched. The CDR3 DNA reads TGCGCCAGCAGTAACACGGGACAGTCGTACGAGCAGTACTTC. It is translated as CASSNTGQSYEQYF.

CDR3: CASNRQVPTPADTQYF. The CDR3, as DNA: TGTGCCAGCAACAGACAGGTACCCACCCCCGCAGATACGCAGTATTTT. The chain uses TRBV25-1 and TRBJ2-3, with D perhaps TRBD1 (6 bases). This CDR3 spans 16 amino acids. Germline V gene sequence: CDR1 MGHDK, CDR2 SYGVNS. Trimming cost V 7 bases and J 4 bases, with 21 bases left between them.

This clone was observed once. The chain combines TRBV3-1 (or the pseudogene TRBV3-2) with TRBJ2-3; 8 bases line up with TRBD1. Trimming at V came to 6 bases and at J to 5 bases, leaving 7 bases not matched to a gene. Germline-derived CDR1 and CDR2 are LGHDT and YNNKEL (reference sequence). CDR3 length: 14 amino acids. CDR3 residues: CASSEGQGGDTQYF. CDR3 sequence (DNA): TGTGCCAGCAGTGAAGGACAGGGCGGAGATACGCAGTATTTT.

V usage is TRBV11-3 and J usage is TRBJ1-1, with 7 bases aligning to TRBD1. CDR1 and CDR2 (germline): SGHNT, YENEEA. This CDR3 is built from 14 residues. V dropped 3 bases and J dropped 10; count of bases not matched to a gene: 11. The DNA for the CDR3 is TGTGCCAGCAGCTTGGACAGGTATTCTGAAGTAGCTTTCTTT. Amino acids: CASSLDRYSEVAFF.

The gene calls are TRBV24-1 and TRBJ2-1; D is possibly TRBD2 (7 bases). Between the trimmed V and J ends, which lost 4 bases and 3 bases, there was a span of 15 bases. There are 16 residues in the CDR3. CDR1 KGHDR and CDR2 SFDVKD come from the germline V gene. The CDR3: CATSEPAGAHYNEQFF. The CDR3 nucleotides read TGTGCCACCAGTGAACCTGCGGGGGCCCACTACAATGAGCAGTTCTTC.

The CDR3 loop reads CAISDAYSPGAKNIQYF. The CDR3 DNA reads as TGTGCCATCAGTGACGCTTACTCCCCGGGGGCCAAAAACATTCAGTACTTC. The chain has TRBV10-3 and TRBJ2-4, with D possibly being TRBD2 (5 bases). The CDR3 consists of 17 residues. Per the germline V gene, CDR1 is ENHRY and CDR2 is SYGVKD. V was pared by 3 bases and J by 1 base, with 16 bases between.

This chain connects TRBV30 to TRBJ2-7; 7 bases are a match to TRBD1. The CDR3 spans 13 residues. Per germline, CDR1 GTSNPN and CDR2 SVGIG (reference sequence). Trimming took 2 bases from V and 2 from J; bases not matched to a gene: 3. This chain's CDR3 is CAWSIGQAYEQYF. CDR3 nucleotides: TGTGCCTGGAGTATTGGACAGGCCTACGAGCAGTACTTC.

The chain uses TRBV20-1 and TRBJ1-2; D is uncertain. The germline V gene has CDR1 DFQATT and CDR2 SNEGSKA (reference sequence). V gave up 3 bases and J gave up 8 bases, with 16 bases separating them. This CDR3 is built from 13 residues. The CDR3 protein is CSASIPGVYGYTF. The CDR3 DNA reads as TGCAGTGCTAGTATTCCGGGAGTATACGGCTACACCTTC.

This chain links TRBV9 with TRBJ1-2; D is unresolved. The CDR3 loop spans 14 amino acids. The germline gives CDR1 SGDLS, CDR2 YYNGEE. The ends were cut back, 0 bases at V and 2 bases at J, with 8 bases in the middle. CDR3 sequence reads: CASSVGIENYGYTF. For the CDR3, the DNA is TGTGCCAGCAGCGTAGGTATAGAAAACTATGGCTACACCTTC.

The CDR3: CASSERGQGASYEQYF. The CDR3 DNA sequence: TGTGCCAGCAGTGAACGAGGACAGGGGGCATCCTACGAGCAGTACTTC. This sequence joins TRBV25-1 and TRBJ2-7; 11 positions agree with TRBD1. The junction had 4 bases not matched to a gene; V was cut back by 2 bases and J by 1 base. The CDR3 contains 16 residues. The germline V gene has CDR1 MGHDK and CDR2 SYGVNS.

The table lists this clone with a few counts. The V call is TRBV5-4, the J call TRBJ2-7, with D maybe TRBD1 (5 bases). The V end lost 0 bases, the J end lost 0 bases, and 10 bases lay between the germline ends. This CDR3 has 15 residues. CDR1 SGHNT and CDR2 YYREEE come from the germline V gene (reference sequence). In DNA, the CDR3 is TGTGCCAGCAGCTTGGTTGCAGGGCCCTCCTACGAGCAGTACTTC. Encoded protein: CASSLVAGPSYEQYF.

The chain carries TRBV28 and TRBJ2-7, with D possibly matching TRBD2 (5 bases). Germline CDR1 MDHEN, CDR2 SYDVKM. The V gene lost 6 bases and the J gene lost 2 bases, with 11 bases spanning the gap. CDR3 length: 13 residues. CDR3 sequence reads: CASRTPRAYEQYF. The CDR3 coding sequence is TGTGCCAGCAGGACACCGAGGGCCTACGAGCAGTACTTC. The entire variable domain, with the rest obtained from reference TRBV28 and TRBJ2-7, is as follows: DVKVTQSSRYLVKRTGEKVFLECVQDMDHENMFWYRQDPGLGLRLIYFSYDVKMKEKGDIPEGYSVSREKKERFSLILESASTNQTSMYLCASRTPRAYEQYFGPGTRLTVT.